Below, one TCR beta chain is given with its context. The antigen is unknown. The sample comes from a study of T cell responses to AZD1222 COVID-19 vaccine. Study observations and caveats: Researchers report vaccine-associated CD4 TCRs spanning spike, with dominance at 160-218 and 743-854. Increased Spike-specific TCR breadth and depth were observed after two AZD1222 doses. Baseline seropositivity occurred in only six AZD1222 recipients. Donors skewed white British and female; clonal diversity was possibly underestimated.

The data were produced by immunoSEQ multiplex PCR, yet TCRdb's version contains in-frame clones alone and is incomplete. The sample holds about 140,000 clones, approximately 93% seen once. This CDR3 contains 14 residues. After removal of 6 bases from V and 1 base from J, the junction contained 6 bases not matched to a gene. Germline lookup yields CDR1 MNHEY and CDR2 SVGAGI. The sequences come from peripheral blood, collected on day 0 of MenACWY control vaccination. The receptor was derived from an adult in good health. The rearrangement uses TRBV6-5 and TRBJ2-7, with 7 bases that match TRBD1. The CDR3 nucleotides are TGTGCCAGCAGAGACTTGGACAGGTCCTACGAGCAGTACTTC. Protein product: CASRDLDRSYEQYF.